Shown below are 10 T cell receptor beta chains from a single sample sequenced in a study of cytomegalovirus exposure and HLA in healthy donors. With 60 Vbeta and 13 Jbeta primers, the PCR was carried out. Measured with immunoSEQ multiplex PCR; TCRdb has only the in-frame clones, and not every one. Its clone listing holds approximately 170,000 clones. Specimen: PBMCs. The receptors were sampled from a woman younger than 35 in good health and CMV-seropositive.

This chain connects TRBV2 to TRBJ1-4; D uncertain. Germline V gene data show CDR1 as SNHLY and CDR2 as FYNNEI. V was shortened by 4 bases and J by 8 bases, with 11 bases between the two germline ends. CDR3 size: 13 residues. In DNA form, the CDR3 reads TGTGCCAGCAGTGTCGGCCCGAGGGAAAAACTGTTTTTT. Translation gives CASSVGPREKLFF.

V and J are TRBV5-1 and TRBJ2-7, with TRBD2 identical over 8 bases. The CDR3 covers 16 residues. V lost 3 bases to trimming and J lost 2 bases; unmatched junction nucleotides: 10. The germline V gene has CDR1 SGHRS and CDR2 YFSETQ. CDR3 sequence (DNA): TGCGCCAGCAGCTCCCTGAGTAGCGGGACCCCCTACGAGCAGTACTTC. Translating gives CASSSLSSGTPYEQYF.

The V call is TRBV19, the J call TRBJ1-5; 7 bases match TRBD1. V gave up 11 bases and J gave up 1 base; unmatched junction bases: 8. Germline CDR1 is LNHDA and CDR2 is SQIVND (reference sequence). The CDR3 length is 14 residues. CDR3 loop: CAAARGRSNQPQHF. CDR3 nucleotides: TGTGCCGCAGCAAGGGGGCGAAGCAATCAGCCCCAGCATTTT.

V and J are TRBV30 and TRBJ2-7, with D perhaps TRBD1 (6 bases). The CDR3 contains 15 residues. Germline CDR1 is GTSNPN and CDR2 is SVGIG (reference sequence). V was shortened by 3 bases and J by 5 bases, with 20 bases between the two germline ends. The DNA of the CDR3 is TGTGCCTGGAGCGCAGGGGTAGTCAACGTCGACGAGCAGTACTTC. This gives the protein CAWSAGVVNVDEQYF.

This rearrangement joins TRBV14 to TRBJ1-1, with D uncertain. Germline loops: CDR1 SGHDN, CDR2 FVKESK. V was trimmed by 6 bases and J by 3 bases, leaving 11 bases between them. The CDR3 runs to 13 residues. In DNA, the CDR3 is TGTGCCAGCAGTCTGTGGAGGGACACTGAAGCTTTCTTT. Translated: CASSLWRDTEAFF.

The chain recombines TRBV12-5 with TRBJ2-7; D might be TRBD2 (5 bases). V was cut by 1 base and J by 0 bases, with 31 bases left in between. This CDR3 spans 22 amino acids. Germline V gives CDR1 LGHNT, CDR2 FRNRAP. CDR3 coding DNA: TGTGCTAGTGGTTTGGCAAGTTGGGCCTTCCAACCCCAAGATCGGGACTCCTACGAGCAGTACTTC. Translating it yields CASGLASWAFQPQDRDSYEQYF.

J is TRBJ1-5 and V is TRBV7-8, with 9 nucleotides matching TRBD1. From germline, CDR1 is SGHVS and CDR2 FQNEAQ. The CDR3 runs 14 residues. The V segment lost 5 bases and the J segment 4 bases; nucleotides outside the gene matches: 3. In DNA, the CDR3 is TGTGCCAGCAGCCAGGACAGGGGTAATCAGCCCCAGCATTTT. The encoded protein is CASSQDRGNQPQHF.

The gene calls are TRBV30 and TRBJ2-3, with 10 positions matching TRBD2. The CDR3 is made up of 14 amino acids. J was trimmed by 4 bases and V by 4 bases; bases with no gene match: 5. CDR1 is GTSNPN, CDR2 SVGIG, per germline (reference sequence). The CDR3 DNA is TGTGCCTGGATGGGACTAGCGAAAGCAGATACGCAGTATTTT. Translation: CAWMGLAKADTQYF.

CDR3: CASSADRDTEAFF. The CDR3 DNA reads TGTGCCAGTAGTGCGGACAGGGACACTGAAGCTTTCTTT. The rearrangement joins TRBV19 to TRBJ1-1; 8 bases are a match to TRBD1. The CDR3 totals 13 residues. V was clipped by 5 bases and J by 3 bases; unmatched bases: 2. Germline V gene lookup returns CDR1 LNHDA and CDR2 SQIVND (reference sequence).

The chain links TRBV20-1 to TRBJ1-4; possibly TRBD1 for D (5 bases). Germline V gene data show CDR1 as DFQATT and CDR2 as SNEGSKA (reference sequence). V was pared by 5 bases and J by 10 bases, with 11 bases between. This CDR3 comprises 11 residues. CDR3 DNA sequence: TGCAGTGCTGTACAGGATCGAAAACTGTTTTTT. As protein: CSAVQDRKLFF.